The clone carrying this T cell receptor beta chain has a count of ten or more. What it binds is unknown. Looked up from germline, CDR1 is MNHNS and CDR2 is SASEGT. V lost 8 bases to trimming and J lost 2 bases, with 11 bases between them. This CDR3 region has 13 residues. Amplification targeted TCR beta CDR3 regions from RNA transcripts. First-round RT-PCR of the TCR CDR3 relied on the HTBI primer set. TCRdb itself ran the multiplex PCR reads through MiXCR, one entry per CDR3 protein. Here the sample spans roughly 550,000 distinct CDR3 sequences, approximately 16% being singletons. These data come from a study of T cells in Graves' hyperthyroidism and ophthalmopathy. Overall study findings and caveats: Peripheral blood also featured most of the thyroid clonotypes expanded above 0.001.

The source of this sequence is a woman aged 30 to 39 with Graves' ophthalmopathy. J is TRBJ2-3 and V is TRBV6-1; D gene ambiguous. The sample taken for sequencing was blood. This CDR3 reads CASQLSLTDTQYF. Written as DNA, the CDR3 is TGTGCCAGCCAACTGAGCCTCACAGATACGCAGTATTTT.